These T cell receptor beta chains were read from a single sample in a study of T cell changes during pregnancy in multiple sclerosis. The table came from immunoSEQ multiplex PCR; TCRdb's copy has only in-frame clones and leaves some out. The sample lists about 98,000 clones, 90% to 95% occurring once. The specimen comprised peripheral blood, sampled after pregnancy. The receptors originated from a female donor in good health, enrolled as a control in a pregnancy study. Both conserved end residues are part of each CDR3. Each record gives: D gene, V gene, clone size, J gene, CDR3 DNA, CDR3 protein. The D gene is left open where the match is weak. Where a row states a size, it is once, few, many or the class of an expanded clone; other rows omit it.

-	TRBV5-1	-	TRBJ1-1	TGCGCCAGCAGCGTCCAGGGGAACACTGAAGCTTTCTTT	CASSVQGNTEAFF
TRBD2	TRBV6-1	once	TRBJ2-2	TGTGCCAGCAGTCAACTAGCGGGAGGTACCGGGGAGCTGTTTTTT	CASSQLAGGTGELFF
-	TRBV7-2	-	TRBJ2-3	TGTGCCAGCAGCTATTACGGGATGGCAGATACGCAGTATTTT	CASSYYGMADTQYF
-	TRBV9	-	TRBJ2-7	TGTGCCAGCAGCGTGGGCGTCGACTACGAGCAGTACTTC	CASSVGVDYEQYF
TRBD1	TRBV29-1	-	TRBJ2-7	TGCAGCGGGGGCACCGGGACAGGGGGCGAGCAGTACTTC	CSGGTGTGGEQYF
-	TRBV1	-	TRBJ2-7	TGCACCAGCAGCCAAGATTCCGGGACAGGTACCTACGAGCAGTACTTC	CTSSQDSGTGTYEQYF
-	TRBV11-2	-	TRBJ1-1	TGTGCCAGCAACGGGGATCGGCCTGAAGCTTTCTTT	CASNGDRPEAFF
-	TRBV9	few	TRBJ1-1	TGTGCCAGCAGCGTAGAACGGGACATACTGAACACTGAAGCTTTCTTT	CASSVERDILNTEAFF
-	TRBV2	-	TRBJ2-5	TGTGCCAGCGGGAGGACAGGTCCCGAGACCCAGTACTTC	CASGRTGPETQYF
-	TRBV5-6	-	TRBJ1-1	TGTGCCAGCAGCTTAGGGGGGGTAGGGGCTTTCTTT	CASSLGGVGAFF
-	TRBV6-5	-	TRBJ1-3	TGTGCCAGCAGTTTAACAGGGTGGGCTGGAAACACCATATATTTT	CASSLTGWAGNTIYF
-	TRBV7-3	-	TRBJ1-1	TGTGCCAGCAGCTTAGGAGGGAGCACTGAAGCTTTCTTT	CASSLGGSTEAFF
TRBD1	TRBV6-6	-	TRBJ1-6	TGTGCCAGCAGTGGACCGGGACAGGGAACTTCACCCCTCCACTTT	CASSGPGQGTSPLHF
TRBD1	TRBV5-8	-	TRBJ2-3	TGTGCCAGCAGCTGGGGGACAGGGGCAGATACGCAGTATTTT	CASSWGTGADTQYF
TRBD1	TRBV6-1	-	TRBJ1-6	TGTGCCAGCAGTGCAAAAATTCCTTCGGGGACAGTTAATTCACCCCTCCACTTT	CASSAKIPSGTVNSPLHF
TRBD1	TRBV18	-	TRBJ1-3	TGTGCCAGCTCACCACAGCAGGGGGACGGAAACACCATATATTTT	CASSPQQGDGNTIYF
-	TRBV19	-	TRBJ2-2	TGTGCCAGTAGTTTCCTAGTGGCGAACACCGGGGAGCTGTTTTTT	CASSFLVANTGELFF
-	TRBV6-6	-	TRBJ1-5	TGTGCCAGCAGTAAGGGGGTTCAGCCCCAGCATTTT	CASSKGVQPQHF
TRBD2	TRBV6-1	-	TRBJ2-7	TGTGCCAGCAGTGGAGTGACTAGCGGGTTGGGATACGAGCAGTACTTC	CASSGVTSGLGYEQYF
TRBD2	TRBV28	-	TRBJ2-7	TGTGCCAGCAGGCAACAGCGGGGGGCGGTGGGCGAGCAGTACTTC	CASRQQRGAVGEQYF
-	TRBV13	-	TRBJ2-5	TGTGCCAGCAGCGCGAGGGGGCGGCTAGCGCTCCAAGAGACCCAGTACTTC	CASSARGRLALQETQYF
-	TRBV2	-	TRBJ2-5	TGTGCCAGCACCCTCCAAGAGACCCAGTACTTC	CASTLQETQYF
-	TRBV29-1	-	TRBJ2-3	TGCAGCGGCGGACAGAGCACAGATACGCAGTATTTT	CSGGQSTDTQYF
-	TRBV9	few	TRBJ1-1	TGTGCCAGCAGCGACGGAGGACTTCTCCAGGCTTTCTTT	CASSDGGLLQAFF
-	TRBV27	-	TRBJ2-3	TGTGCCAGCAGTTTTTATACAGGCACAGATACGCAGTATTTT	CASSFYTGTDTQYF
-	TRBV28	once	TRBJ1-3	TGTGCCAGCATCCCTCCAGGGTACCCTGGAAACACCATATATTTT	CASIPPGYPGNTIYF
-	TRBV18	-	TRBJ1-2	TGTGCCAGCTCACCTCCTTCAAGGGCAGGGGCGGATGGCTACACCTTC	CASSPPSRAGADGYTF
-	TRBV4-2	-	TRBJ2-1	TGTGCCAGCAGCGCCGTGGAAGGAGCCTACAATGAGCAGTTCTTC	CASSAVEGAYNEQFF
TRBD2	TRBV7-2	-	TRBJ2-3	TGTGCCAGCAGCTCCGGACGCTTTAGCGGGAGGGCCCCAGATACGCAGTATTTT	CASSSGRFSGRAPDTQYF
-	TRBV7-5	-	TRBJ2-7	TGTGCCAGAAGCTTAGAGCAGGGGACAGACACCTACGAGCAGTACTTC	CARSLEQGTDTYEQYF
-	TRBV27	-	TRBJ2-1	TGTGCCAGCAGTTTAAGGCCCGCACAGGGCTTCTACAATGAGCAGTTCTTC	CASSLRPAQGFYNEQFF
TRBD2	TRBV7-3	-	TRBJ2-1	TGTGCCAGCAGCTTAACGGGCGGGGGGATTCACAATGAGCAGTTCTTC	CASSLTGGGIHNEQFF
-	TRBV12-5	once	TRBJ1-5	TGTGCTAGTGGTTTGGGCGGCAGGGGATATCAGCCCCAGCATTTT	CASGLGGRGYQPQHF
-	TRBV6-1	-	TRBJ2-1	TGTGCCAGCAGGGCACAGGGAAAGGGCGACAATGAGCAGTTCTTC	CASRAQGKGDNEQFF
TRBD2	TRBV7-3	-	TRBJ2-5	TGTGCCAGCAGCGAAACTAGCGGATCAGAGACCCAGTACTTC	CASSETSGSETQYF
TRBD1	TRBV9	-	TRBJ1-1	TGTGCCAGCAGCCCGAGGGGGCGCCTGGGATTGAACACTGAAGCTTTCTTT	CASSPRGRLGLNTEAFF
-	TRBV2	-	TRBJ2-5	TGTGCCAGCAGTGAGGCGGGGACCCAGTACTTC	CASSEAGTQYF
TRBD1	TRBV6-5	-	TRBJ1-2	TGTGCCAGCAACAGGGGGCCTGGCTATGGCTACACCTTC	CASNRGPGYGYTF
-	TRBV28	-	TRBJ1-1	TGTGCCAGCAGCCGTCCCGGGACATTCATGAACACTGAAGCTTTCTTT	CASSRPGTFMNTEAFF
-	TRBV9	-	TRBJ2-2	TGTGCCAGCAGCGTTTCAGGCGCGAACACCGGGGAGCTGTTTTTT	CASSVSGANTGELFF
TRBD2	TRBV5-6	-	TRBJ2-1	TGTGCCAGCAGCTTGGCCGGCGGGGGGGGCCGGGGTGAGCAGTTCTTC	CASSLAGGGGRGEQFF
TRBD1	TRBV6-1	once	TRBJ2-7	TGTGCCAGCAGTGTCCGGACAGGGAAAGATACTGGTGGAGCCTACGAGCAGTACTTC	CASSVRTGKDTGGAYEQYF